Listed below are T cell receptor beta chains from one sample, sequenced in a study of beta chain features in type 1 diabetes. Clones were read by immunoSEQ multiplex PCR, and TCRdb kept only the in-frame ones, dropping some. This table has fewer than 30,000 clones, less than 70% appearing once. The material sequenced was Tregs from blood. These receptors originate from a woman aged 18-35 years with type 1 diabetes. CDR3s leave out the opening cysteine and the closing phenylalanine or tryptophan.

>TRBV19|TRBJ2-1
ASSSFWSEAGGPQF
>TRBV11-3|TRBJ2-5
ASSRLAGKETQY
>TRBV30|TRBJ1-4
AWSRDRGSGLLKLF
>TRBV10-3|TRBJ2-2
AIREDRGAANTGELF
>TRBV9|TRBJ2-1
ASSSRRGDGNNEQF
>TRBV30|TRBJ2-1
AWSFGRAGEQF
>TRBV18|TRBJ1-1
ASSPMGPLMNTEAF
>TRBV5-4|TRBJ2-3
ASSLGTSGSTDTQY
>TRBV2|TRBJ1-2
ASSDRGYGYT
>TRBV19|TRBJ2-2
ASSIRLAGDTGELF
>TRBV11-2|TRBJ2-5
ASSLFQKTQY
>TRBV9|TRBJ2-7
ASSPNRGYEQY
>TRBV7-3|TRBJ2-7
ASSSYSNSYEQY
>TRBV19|TRBJ1-4
ASTPGGAGNEKLF
>TRBV6-5|TRBJ2-7
ASSYRSGSAYEQY
>TRBV28|TRBJ1-1
ASSVSTEAF
>TRBV5-6|TRBJ1-2
ASSASDRRFYYGYT
>TRBV19|TRBJ2-7
ASSNTGTRYEQY
>TRBV7-2|TRBJ2-3
ASSPGLVTDTQY
>TRBV5-6|TRBJ1-2
ASRTTGNRGGYT
>TRBV28|TRBJ1-1
ASSSSGQALNTEAF
>TRBV27|TRBJ2-7
ASTPLHGGRRTDTYEQY
>TRBV10-3|TRBJ2-2
AIRNRQGDTGELF